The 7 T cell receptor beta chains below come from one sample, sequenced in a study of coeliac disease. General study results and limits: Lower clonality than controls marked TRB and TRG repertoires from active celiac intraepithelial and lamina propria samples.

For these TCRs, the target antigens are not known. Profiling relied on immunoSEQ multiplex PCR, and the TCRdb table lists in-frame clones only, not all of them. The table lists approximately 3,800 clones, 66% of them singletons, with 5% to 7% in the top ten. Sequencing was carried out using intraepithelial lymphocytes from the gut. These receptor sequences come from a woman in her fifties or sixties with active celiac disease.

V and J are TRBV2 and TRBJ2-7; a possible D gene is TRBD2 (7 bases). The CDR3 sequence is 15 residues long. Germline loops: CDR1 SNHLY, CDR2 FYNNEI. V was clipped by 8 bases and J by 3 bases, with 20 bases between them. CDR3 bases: TGTGCCAGCTCGAGGGGGGGGACTCTTTACTACGAGCAGTACTTC. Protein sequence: CASSRGGTLYYEQYF.

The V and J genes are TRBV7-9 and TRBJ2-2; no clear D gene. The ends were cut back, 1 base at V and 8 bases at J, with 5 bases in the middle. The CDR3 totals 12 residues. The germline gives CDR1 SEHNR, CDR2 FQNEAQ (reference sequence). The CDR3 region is CASSLETGELFF. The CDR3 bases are TGTGCCAGCAGCTTAGAAACAGGGGAGCTGTTTTTT.

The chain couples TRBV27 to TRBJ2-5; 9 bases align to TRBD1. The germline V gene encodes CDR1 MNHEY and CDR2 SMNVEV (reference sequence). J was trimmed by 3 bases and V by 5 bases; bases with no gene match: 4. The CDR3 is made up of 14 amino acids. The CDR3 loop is CASSAQGAKETQYF. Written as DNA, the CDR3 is TGTGCCAGCAGTGCACAGGGGGCGAAAGAGACCCAGTACTTC.

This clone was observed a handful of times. The CDR3 DNA sequence: TGTGCCAGCAGTCCTAGCCGGGCTACACCCCTCCACTTT. This gives the protein CASSPSRATPLHF. V usage is TRBV6-1 and J usage is TRBJ1-6; D is undetermined. The CDR3 has 13 residues. Looked up from germline, CDR1 is MNHNS and CDR2 is SASEGT. Trimming left V 5 bases short and J 11 bases short, with 13 bases between.

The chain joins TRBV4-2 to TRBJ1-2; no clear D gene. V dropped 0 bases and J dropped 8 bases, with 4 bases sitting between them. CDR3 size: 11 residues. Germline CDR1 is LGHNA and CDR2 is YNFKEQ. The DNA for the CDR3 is TGTGCCAGCAGCCAAGATCGGGGCTACACCTTC. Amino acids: CASSQDRGYTF.

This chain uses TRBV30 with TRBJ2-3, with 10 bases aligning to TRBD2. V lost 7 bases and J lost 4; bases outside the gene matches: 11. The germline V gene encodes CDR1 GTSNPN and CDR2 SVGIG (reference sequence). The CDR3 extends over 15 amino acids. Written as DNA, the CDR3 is TGTGCCTTTGAGGGGAGCGGGGGGGCGGCAGATACGCAGTATTTT. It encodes CAFEGSGGAADTQYF.

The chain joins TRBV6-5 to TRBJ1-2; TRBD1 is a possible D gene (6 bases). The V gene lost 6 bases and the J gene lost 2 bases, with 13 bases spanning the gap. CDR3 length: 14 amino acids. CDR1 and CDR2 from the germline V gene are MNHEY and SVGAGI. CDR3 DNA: TGTGCCAGCAGCCAAGGGGGTTCCAACTATGGCTACACCTTC. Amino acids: CASSQGGSNYGYTF.